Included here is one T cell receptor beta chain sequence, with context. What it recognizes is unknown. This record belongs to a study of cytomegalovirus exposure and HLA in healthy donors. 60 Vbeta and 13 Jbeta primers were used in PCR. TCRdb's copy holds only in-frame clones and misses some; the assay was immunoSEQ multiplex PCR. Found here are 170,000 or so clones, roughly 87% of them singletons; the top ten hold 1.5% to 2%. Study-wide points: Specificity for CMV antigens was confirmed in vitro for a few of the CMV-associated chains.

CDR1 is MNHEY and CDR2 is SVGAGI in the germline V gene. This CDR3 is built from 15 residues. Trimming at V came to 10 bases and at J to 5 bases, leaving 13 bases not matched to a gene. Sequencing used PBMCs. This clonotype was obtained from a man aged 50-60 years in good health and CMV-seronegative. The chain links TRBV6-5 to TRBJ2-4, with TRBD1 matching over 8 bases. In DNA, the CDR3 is TGTGCCACCCAACCAGGGGGCGCCGGGGAAAACATTCAGTACTTC. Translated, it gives CATQPGGAGENIQYF.